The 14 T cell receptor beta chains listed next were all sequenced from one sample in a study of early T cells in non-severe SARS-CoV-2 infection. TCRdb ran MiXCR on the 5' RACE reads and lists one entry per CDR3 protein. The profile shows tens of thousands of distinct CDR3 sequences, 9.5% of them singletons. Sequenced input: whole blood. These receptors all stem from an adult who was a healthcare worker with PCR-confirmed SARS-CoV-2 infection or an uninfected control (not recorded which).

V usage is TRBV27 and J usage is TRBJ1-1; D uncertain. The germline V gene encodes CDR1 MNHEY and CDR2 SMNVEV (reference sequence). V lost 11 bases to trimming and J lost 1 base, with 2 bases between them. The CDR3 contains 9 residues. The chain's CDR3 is CARNTEAFF. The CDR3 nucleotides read TGTGCCCGGAACACTGAAGCTTTCTTT.

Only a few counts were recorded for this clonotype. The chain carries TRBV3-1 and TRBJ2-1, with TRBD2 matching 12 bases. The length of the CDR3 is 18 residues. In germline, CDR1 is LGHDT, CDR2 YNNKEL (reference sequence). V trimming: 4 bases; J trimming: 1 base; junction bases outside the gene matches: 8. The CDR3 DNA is TGTGCCAGCAGCCCCCCTAGCGGGGGGGGTGGGTCCTACAATGAGCAGTTCTTC. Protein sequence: CASSPPSGGGGSYNEQFF.

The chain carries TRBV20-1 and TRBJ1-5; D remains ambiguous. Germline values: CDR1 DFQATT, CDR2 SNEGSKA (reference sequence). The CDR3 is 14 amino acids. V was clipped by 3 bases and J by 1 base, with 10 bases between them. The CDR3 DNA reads TGCAGTGCTAGGCGGGGAGTAAGCAATCAGCCCCAGCATTTT. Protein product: CSARRGVSNQPQHF.

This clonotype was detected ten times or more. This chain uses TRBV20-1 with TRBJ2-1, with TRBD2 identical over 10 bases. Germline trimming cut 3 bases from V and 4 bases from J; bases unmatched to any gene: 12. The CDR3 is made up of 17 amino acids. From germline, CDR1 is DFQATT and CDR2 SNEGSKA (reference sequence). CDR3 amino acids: CSASTSSGGHGYNEQFF. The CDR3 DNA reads TGCAGTGCTAGTACATCTAGCGGGGGCCACGGATACAATGAGCAGTTCTTC.

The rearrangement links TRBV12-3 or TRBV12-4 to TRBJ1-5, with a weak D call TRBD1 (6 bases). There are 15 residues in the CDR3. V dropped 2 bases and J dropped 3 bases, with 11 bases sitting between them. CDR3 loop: CASSLMAGANQPQHF. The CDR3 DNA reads TGTGCCAGCAGTTTAATGGCAGGGGCCAATCAGCCCCAGCATTTT.

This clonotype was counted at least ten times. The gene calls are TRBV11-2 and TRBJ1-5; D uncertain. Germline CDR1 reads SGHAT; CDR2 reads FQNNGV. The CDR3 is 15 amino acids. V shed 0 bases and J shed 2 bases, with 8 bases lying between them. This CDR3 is CASSLDSGGNQPQHF. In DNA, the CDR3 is TGTGCCAGCAGCTTAGATAGCGGGGGCAATCAGCCCCAGCATTTT.

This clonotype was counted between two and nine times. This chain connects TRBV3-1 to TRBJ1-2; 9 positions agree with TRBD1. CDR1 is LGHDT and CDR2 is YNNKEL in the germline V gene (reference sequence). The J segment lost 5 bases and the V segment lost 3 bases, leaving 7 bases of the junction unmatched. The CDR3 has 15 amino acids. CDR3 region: CASSQQETGGYGYTF. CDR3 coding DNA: TGTGCCAGCAGCCAGCAGGAGACAGGGGGGTATGGCTACACCTTC. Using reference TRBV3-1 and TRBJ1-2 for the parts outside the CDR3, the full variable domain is DTAVSQTPKYLVTQMGNDKSIKCEQNLGHDTMYWYKQDSKKFLKIMFSYNNKELIINETVPNRFSPKSPDKAHLNLHINSLELGDSAVYFCASSQQETGGYGYTFGSGTRLTVV.

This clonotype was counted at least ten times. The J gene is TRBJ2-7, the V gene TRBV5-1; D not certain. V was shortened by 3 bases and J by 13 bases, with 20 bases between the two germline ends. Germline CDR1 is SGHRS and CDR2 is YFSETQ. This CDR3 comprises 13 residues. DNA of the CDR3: TGCGCCAGCAGCTCCATCTTGAACCCAGAGATATACTTC. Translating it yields CASSSILNPEIYF.

The CDR3 sequence: CSVESGNNEQFF. The CDR3 DNA reads TGCAGCGTTGAAAGCGGAAACAATGAGCAGTTCTTC. The J gene is TRBJ2-1, the V gene TRBV29-1; D might be TRBD2 (5 bases). Germline CDR1 SQVTM, CDR2 ANQGSEA. V lost 2 bases to trimming and J lost 5 bases, with 7 bases between them. The CDR3 contains 12 residues.

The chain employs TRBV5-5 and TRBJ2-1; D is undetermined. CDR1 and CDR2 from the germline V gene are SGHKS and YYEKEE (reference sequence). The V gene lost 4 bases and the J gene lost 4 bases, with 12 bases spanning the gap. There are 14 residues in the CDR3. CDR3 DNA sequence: TGTGCCAGCAGCCTGCAATCCCAATACAATGAGCAGTTCTTC. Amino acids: CASSLQSQYNEQFF.

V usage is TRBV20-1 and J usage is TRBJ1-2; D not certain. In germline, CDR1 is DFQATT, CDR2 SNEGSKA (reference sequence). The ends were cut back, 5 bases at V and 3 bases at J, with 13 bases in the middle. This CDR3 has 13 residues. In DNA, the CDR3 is TGCAGTGCTGAACCCGGGCAGGACTATGGCTACACCTTC. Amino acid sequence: CSAEPGQDYGYTF.

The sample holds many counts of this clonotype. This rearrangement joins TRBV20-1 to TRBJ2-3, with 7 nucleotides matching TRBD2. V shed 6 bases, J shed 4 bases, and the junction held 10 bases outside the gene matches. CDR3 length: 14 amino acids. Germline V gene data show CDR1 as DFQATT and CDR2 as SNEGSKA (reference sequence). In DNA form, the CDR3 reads TGCAGTGCAAGTGGTCCGGGGGGTGCAGATACGCAGTATTTT. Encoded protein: CSASGPGGADTQYF.

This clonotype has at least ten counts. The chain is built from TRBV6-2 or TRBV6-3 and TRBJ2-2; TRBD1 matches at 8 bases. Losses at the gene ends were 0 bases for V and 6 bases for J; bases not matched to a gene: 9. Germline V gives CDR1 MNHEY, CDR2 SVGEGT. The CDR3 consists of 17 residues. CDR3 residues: CASSYSRGQGDPGELFF. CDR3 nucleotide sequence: TGTGCCAGCAGTTACTCGAGAGGACAGGGAGATCCCGGGGAGCTGTTTTTT.

The CDR3 sequence is CASSEFGETFYGYTF. The CDR3 nucleotides read TGTGCCAGCAGTGAATTCGGGGAGACCTTCTATGGCTACACCTTC. The chain combines TRBV2 with TRBJ1-2; D is unresolved. Germline V gene data show CDR1 as SNHLY and CDR2 as FYNNEI. This CDR3 comprises 15 residues. Trimming stripped 2 bases from V and 4 bases from J, with 14 bases between.